This entry lists 27 T cell receptor beta chains sequenced from one sample in a study of OX40 agonist ivuxolimab in advanced cancers. Sequencing used immunoSEQ multiplex PCR; TCRdb keeps in-frame clones, though not all of them. This sample yields tens of thousands of clones, of which roughly nine tenths are seen a single time; about 12% belongs to the top ten. This specimen was CD4+ or CD8+ T cells sorted from blood, taken in a trial of the OX40 agonist ivuxolimab. These receptors were taken from an adult with an advanced solid tumor such as melanoma, head and neck, liver or kidney cancer.

CDR3 amino acids: CASSFGTFWEQYF. Here the CDR3 DNA reads TGTGCCAGCAGCTTTGGGACTTTTTGGGAGCAGTACTTC. The chain links TRBV11-2 to TRBJ2-7; maybe TRBD2 (6 bases). The CDR3 spans 13 residues. Germline assignment: CDR1 SGHAT and CDR2 FQNNGV. The V and J ends lost 3 bases and 7 bases respectively, with 13 bases between them.

The chain has TRBV19 and TRBJ2-3; TRBD1 might be the D (6 bases). Between the trimmed V and J ends, which lost 6 bases and 2 bases, there was a span of 15 bases. The CDR3 consists of 15 residues. CDR1 LNHDA and CDR2 SQIVND come from the germline V gene (reference sequence). The CDR3 sequence: CASSATGSDTDTQYF. The CDR3, as DNA: TGTGCCAGTAGCGCCACAGGGTCCGACACAGATACGCAGTATTTT.

V is TRBV11-2 and J is TRBJ2-7; no firm D call. Trimming removed 3 bases at V and 4 bases at J, with 13 bases between. Germline loops: CDR1 SGHAT, CDR2 FQNNGV. This CDR3 has 14 amino acids. The CDR3 bases are TGTGCCAGCAGCTTGGCAGGAATCCTGTACGAGCAGTACTTC. This encodes CASSLAGILYEQYF.

The chain uses TRBV2 and TRBJ2-7, with D perhaps matching TRBD1 (7 bases). The germline CDR1 and CDR2 sequences are SNHLY and FYNNEI. Between the trimmed V and J ends, which lost 8 bases and 2 bases, there was a span of 16 bases. The CDR3 contains 14 residues. The CDR3 region is CASEFPGGTYEQYF. In nucleotides, the CDR3 is TGTGCCAGCGAGTTCCCAGGGGGGACCTACGAGCAGTACTTC.

This clone appeared a single time. V is TRBV7-9 and J is TRBJ2-1; 10 bases map to TRBD2. Germline CDR1 SEHNR, CDR2 FQNEAQ (reference sequence). This CDR3 has 16 amino acids. V was clipped by 6 bases and J by 2 bases; unmatched bases: 7. DNA for the CDR3: TGTGCCAGCAGGCCTAGCGGGAGTCCCCCCTACAATGAGCAGTTCTTC. Protein: CASRPSGSPPYNEQFF.

This clone was seen just once. The chain is built from TRBV19 and TRBJ2-2; 12 bases are a match to TRBD2. The CDR3 spans 17 residues. CDR1 and CDR2 (germline): LNHDA, SQIVND (reference sequence). V lost 5 bases and J lost 5; bases outside the gene matches: 9. This CDR3 is CASSDLAGGPQTGELFF. The CDR3 region has the DNA TGTGCCAGTAGTGACCTAGCGGGAGGGCCCCAAACCGGGGAGCTGTTTTTT.

The chain couples TRBV28 to TRBJ2-5; tentatively, D is TRBD2 (6 bases). Germline CDR1 and CDR2: MDHEN and SYDVKM. The V end was cut by 6 bases, the J end by 2 bases, with 10 bases between. This CDR3 region has 13 residues. This CDR3 is CASRPGVQETQYF. The CDR3 DNA sequence: TGTGCCAGCAGACCGGGGGTACAAGAGACCCAGTACTTC.

This chain links TRBV30 with TRBJ2-5, with 7 positions matching TRBD1. The end of the DNA fits TRBJ2-7 better, so the J call may be wrong. Germline CDR1 is GTSNPN and CDR2 is SVGIG (reference sequence). CDR3 size: 13 residues. Here the CDR3 DNA reads TGTGCCTGGAATAACAGGGGCACCTACGAGCAGTACTTC. Amino acid sequence: CAWNNRGTYEQYF.

In this sample, this clone is medium-sized. This rearrangement joins TRBV2 to TRBJ2-7, with D perhaps matching TRBD1 (5 bases). The CDR3 has 15 amino acids. The germline V gene encodes CDR1 SNHLY and CDR2 FYNNEI. The V gene lost 4 bases and the J gene lost 3 bases, with 16 bases spanning the gap. The DNA of the CDR3 is TGTGCCAGCAGTGTAGGGGTTTCTATGCGCTACGAGCAGTACTTC. Translating gives CASSVGVSMRYEQYF.

V gene TRBV6-5 combines with J gene TRBJ1-1; no definite D call. The CDR3 length is 13 residues. The germline V and J ends were trimmed by 3 bases and 4 bases, with 9 bases remaining between them. Per germline, CDR1 MNHEY and CDR2 SVGAGI. The CDR3 nucleotides are TGTGCCAGCAGTTATGGGGAGTTCACTGAAGCTTTCTTT. The encoded protein is CASSYGEFTEAFF.

The rearrangement links TRBV11-2 to TRBJ1-2; 9 bases are a match to TRBD1. CDR3 length: 17 residues. Unmatched junction bases numbered 15, after V lost 5 bases and J lost 5 bases. Germline loops: CDR1 SGHAT, CDR2 FQNNGV. CDR3 sequence reads: CASSRRYGTGLLYGYTF. The DNA of the CDR3 is TGTGCCAGCAGCCGAAGGTACGGGACAGGGCTACTATATGGCTACACCTTC.

The chain joins TRBV19 to TRBJ1-5, with 7 bases lining up with TRBD1. V dropped 6 bases and J dropped 0; count of bases not matched to a gene: 8. CDR1 and CDR2 from the germline V gene are LNHDA and SQIVND (reference sequence). There are 16 residues in the CDR3. The CDR3, as DNA: TGTGCCAGTAGGGAACAGGGGCCATATAGCAATCAGCCCCAGCATTTT. Translating gives CASREQGPYSNQPQHF.

CDR3 loop: CASSPKGTENYEQYF. The DNA for the CDR3 is TGTGCCAGCAGCCCAAAAGGGACGGAAAACTACGAGCAGTACTTC. This chain joins TRBV7-9 and TRBJ2-7; D could derive from TRBD1 or TRBD2 (5 bases each). Germline V gene lookup returns CDR1 SEHNR and CDR2 FQNEAQ (reference sequence). This CDR3 is 15 amino acids long. The germline V and J ends were trimmed by 5 bases and 3 bases, with 17 bases remaining between them. The full variable domain, rest sourced from reference TRBV7-9 and TRBJ2-7, is DTGVSQNPRHKITKRGQNVTFRCDPISEHNRLYWYRQTLGQGPEFLTYFQNEAQLEKSRLLSDRFSAERPKGSFSTLEIQRTEQGDSAMYLCASSPKGTENYEQYFGPGTRLTVT.

The rearrangement joins TRBV4-1 to TRBJ2-1; D is uncertain. The V gene's germline CDR1 is MGHRA and CDR2 YSYEKL. This CDR3 spans 16 amino acids. V was clipped by 7 bases and J by 0 bases, with 16 bases between them. Here the CDR3 DNA reads TGCGCCAGCATCGCCGAGCCCTCGCCCTCCTACAATGAGCAGTTCTTC. It translates to CASIAEPSPSYNEQFF.

The V gene is TRBV7-6, the J gene TRBJ1-2; D gene ambiguous. From germline, CDR1 is SGHVS and CDR2 FNYEAQ. The CDR3 runs 12 residues. The V and J ends lost 8 bases and 7 bases respectively, with 14 bases between them. CDR3 loop: CASGNPYGGYTF. In DNA form, the CDR3 reads TGTGCCAGCGGGAATCCTTACGGTGGCTACACCTTC.

The genes are TRBV29-1 and TRBJ2-1, with 9 bases identical to TRBD1. V lost 7 bases, J lost 10 bases, and 8 bases stayed unmatched. This CDR3 is 12 amino acids long. Germline V CDR1 and CDR2: SQVTM, ANQGSEA. The CDR3 DNA is TGCAGCGCCAGAATAGGGACAGGGGAGCAGTTCTTC. Translated, it gives CSARIGTGEQFF.

The sample holds one count of this clone. This rearrangement joins TRBV27 to TRBJ2-1; 10 bases are shared with TRBD2. Germline trimming cut 5 bases from V and 6 bases from J; bases unmatched to any gene: 10. Germline CDR1 MNHEY, CDR2 SMNVEV (reference sequence). This CDR3 spans 16 amino acids. The CDR3 spells CASSPSTSGTLNEQFF. CDR3 nucleotides: TGTGCCAGCAGTCCGTCTACTAGCGGGACCCTCAATGAGCAGTTCTTC.

The V call is TRBV2, the J call TRBJ2-2, with a tentative D call TRBD2 (5 bases). From germline, CDR1 is SNHLY and CDR2 FYNNEI. Trimming took off 11 bases at V and 7 bases at J, with 11 bases between the two ends. The CDR3 spans 11 residues. CDR3 amino acids: CAGARGGELFF. CDR3 nucleotides: TGTGCCGGCGCACGGGGCGGGGAGCTGTTTTTT.

The count of this clone is one. V and J are TRBV5-1 and TRBJ1-4; 9 bases fit TRBD1. V lost 1 base, J lost 1 base, and 11 bases stayed unmatched. The germline V gene has CDR1 SGHRS and CDR2 YFSETQ. The CDR3 is made up of 19 amino acids. The CDR3 DNA reads as TGCGCCAGCAGCTTGTCACAGGGGGCTGGGCTAGGAACTAATGAAAAACTGTTTTTT. Amino acid sequence: CASSLSQGAGLGTNEKLFF. Full variable domain (outside the CDR3, taken from reference TRBV5-1 and TRBJ1-4): KAGVTQTPRYLIKTRGQQVTLSCSPISGHRSVSWYQQTPGQGLQFLFEYFSETQRNKGNFPGRFSGRQFSNSRSEMNVSTLELGDSALYLCASSLSQGAGLGTNEKLFFGSGTQLSVL.

Only one count was recorded for this clone. The chain is built from TRBV27 and TRBJ2-2, with no clear D. This CDR3 region has 13 residues. Germline V gene lookup returns CDR1 MNHEY and CDR2 SMNVEV (reference sequence). With 2 bases removed from V and 6 bases from J, the gap between germline ends came to 7 bases. In DNA form, the CDR3 reads TGTGCCAGCAGTTTAGCCAGTCCCGGGGAGCTGTTTTTT. Translating gives CASSLASPGELFF.

This chain uses TRBV30 with TRBJ2-7, with 10 bases identical to TRBD2. Trimming at V came to 2 bases and at J to 3 bases, leaving 4 bases not matched to a gene. This CDR3 region has 14 residues. CDR1 is GTSNPN and CDR2 is SVGIG in the germline V gene (reference sequence). Written as DNA, the CDR3 is TGTGCCTGGAGTCCGGTAGCGGGAGGCTACGAGCAGTACTTC. Translation gives CAWSPVAGGYEQYF.

The V and J genes are TRBV5-4 and TRBJ2-7, with 11 positions matching TRBD2. CDR1 is SGHNT, CDR2 YYREEE, per germline (reference sequence). V lost 2 bases, J lost 3 bases, and 16 bases stayed unmatched. The CDR3 runs 19 residues. The DNA of the CDR3 is TGTGCCAGCAGCTTAGGACAGGGACAGACTAGCGGGACCCTCTACGAGCAGTACTTC. Translating it yields CASSLGQGQTSGTLYEQYF. The variable domain in full, with the rest retrieved from reference TRBV5-4 and TRBJ2-7, is ETGVTQSPTHLIKTRGQQVTLRCSSQSGHNTVSWYQQALGQGPQFIFQYYREEENGRGNFPPRFSGLQFPNYSSELNVNALELDDSALYLCASSLGQGQTSGTLYEQYFGPGTRLTVT.

The chain employs TRBV6-1 and TRBJ2-1; TRBD2 matches 7 bases. The CDR3 totals 15 residues. The germline gives CDR1 MNHNS, CDR2 SASEGT. V lost 8 bases to trimming and J lost 0 bases; unmatched junction nucleotides: 7. For the CDR3, the DNA is TGTGCCAGCTCCCAAGCGGGGAGCTCCTACAATGAGCAGTTCTTC. Its protein product is CASSQAGSSYNEQFF.

CDR3 residues: CASSWGQGARNTIYF. The CDR3 region has the DNA TGCGCCAGCAGCTGGGGACAGGGGGCACGAAACACCATATATTTT. The rearrangement links TRBV5-1 to TRBJ1-3; the match to TRBD1 covers 12 bases. CDR3 length: 15 residues. With V trimmed by 3 bases and J by 5 bases, 3 bases remained unmatched. CDR1 is SGHRS, CDR2 YFSETQ, per germline.

The rearrangement links TRBV27 to TRBJ1-1, with D maybe TRBD1 (6 bases). V was shortened by 2 bases and J by 7 bases, with 20 bases between the two germline ends. The CDR3 runs to 16 residues. Germline CDR1 and CDR2: MNHEY and SMNVEV (reference sequence). CDR3 bases: TGTGCCAGCAGTTTAGCGCCGGGGGCGCCGGTCTTTGAAGCTTTCTTT. This gives the protein CASSLAPGAPVFEAFF.

CDR3 sequence (DNA): TGTGCCAGCACTCTGGGAGGGAACACTGAAGCTTTCTTT. Protein: CASTLGGNTEAFF. The rearrangement links TRBV27 to TRBJ1-1; D is unresolved. The CDR3 sequence is 13 residues long. The germline V and J ends were trimmed by 7 bases and 1 base, with 10 bases remaining between them. CDR1 is MNHEY and CDR2 is SMNVEV in the germline V gene (reference sequence).

This clone was observed a single time. J is TRBJ2-5 and V is TRBV4-2; 9 nucleotides agree with TRBD2. Germline loops: CDR1 LGHNA, CDR2 YNFKEQ. There are 16 residues in the CDR3. V gave up 5 bases and J gave up 5 bases; unmatched junction bases: 12. DNA for the CDR3: TGTGCCAGCAGCTTGAGGGTAGCGGGAGCCATGGAGACCCAGTACTTC. It specifies CASSLRVAGAMETQYF.